This T cell receptor beta chain emerged from a study of molecular identifiers for immune sequencing clone quantification. This clonotype occurred many times. TCRdb used MiXCR to reprocess the PCR reads, holding one entry per CDR3 protein. The sample has approximately 100,000 distinct CDR3 sequences, around a third seen once. Naive CD8 T cells were FACS-sorted by CD8+CD4-CCR7+CD45RA+ markers. This CDR3 is built from 12 residues. Trimming removed 7 bases at V and 1 base at J, with 8 bases between. CDR1 and CDR2 from the germline V gene are DFQATT and SNEGSKA (reference sequence). The J gene is TRBJ1-5, the V gene TRBV20-1; TRBD1 is a possible D gene (6 bases). Sequenced: naive CD8+ T cells from blood, with Jurkat cell RNA spiked in. Indicated subset: FACS-sorted CD8+CD4-CCR7+CD45RA+ naive T cells. The clonotype comes from a human donor in good health. Some libraries in this study had Jurkat cell RNA spiked in. The CDR3 sequence is CSGQESNQPQHF. CDR3 coding DNA: TGCAGTGGACAGGAAAGCAATCAGCCCCAGCATTTT.